This entry lists 13 T cell receptor beta chains sequenced from one sample in a study of T cells in tuberculosis. Libraries were prepared by immunoSEQ multiplex PCR; TCRdb keeps only in-frame clonotypes and omits some of them. The table has roughly 34,000 clones, roughly 90% seen once. The sequencing input was PBMCs. Receptors were obtained from a donor between 10 and 35 years old with latent tuberculosis or without tuberculosis infection. Some clones in this sample may be carry-over from other donors' samples.

This clone showed up just a few times. This rearrangement joins TRBV5-4 to TRBJ1-2, with TRBD1 as a possible D gene (6 bases). The V end was cut by 3 bases, the J end by 5 bases, with 14 bases between. CDR1 and CDR2 (germline): SGHNT, YYREEE (reference sequence). The CDR3 length is 14 residues. The DNA for the CDR3 is TGTGCCAGCAGCTACACAGGGAGAGGGTATGGCTACACCTTC. Its protein is CASSYTGRGYGYTF.

The genes are TRBV20-1 and TRBJ2-5; no reliable D call. The V end lost 3 bases, the J end lost 7 bases, and 9 bases lay between the germline ends. The germline CDR1 and CDR2 sequences are DFQATT and SNEGSKA (reference sequence). The CDR3 covers 11 residues. The CDR3 bases are TGCAGTGCTAGGAACCCCGGGACCCAGTACTTC. It is translated as CSARNPGTQYF.

This chain links TRBV5-1 with TRBJ2-7, with 8 nucleotides matching TRBD2. With V trimmed by 0 bases and J by 4 bases, 6 bases remained unmatched. The CDR3 spans 15 residues. Germline CDR1 SGHRS, CDR2 YFSETQ. CDR3: CASSLEVAGLYEQYF. Here the CDR3 DNA reads TGCGCCAGCAGCTTGGAGGTAGCGGGGCTTTACGAGCAGTACTTC.

The V gene is TRBV7-6, the J gene TRBJ1-3; possibly TRBD1 for D (5 bases). CDR1 is SGHVS, CDR2 FNYEAQ, per germline. The V and J ends lost 2 bases and 0 bases respectively, with 8 bases between them. The CDR3 runs to 15 residues. The DNA for the CDR3 is TGTGCCAGCAGCTTATCCGGGGGCTCTGGAAACACCATATATTTT. As protein: CASSLSGGSGNTIYF.

The V call is TRBV6-5, the J call TRBJ2-7, with D perhaps TRBD2 (5 bases). This CDR3 region has 13 residues. From germline, CDR1 is MNHEY and CDR2 SVGAGI. V was cut by 0 bases and J by 3 bases, with 6 bases left in between. The CDR3 nucleotides read TGTGCCAGCAGTTACTCGGCGGGCTACGAGCAGTACTTC. It yields the protein CASSYSAGYEQYF.

The rearrangement links TRBV27 to TRBJ2-7; the D gene is possibly TRBD1 (6 bases). Trimming removed 3 bases from V and 4 bases from J, with 10 bases in between. The CDR3 spans 13 residues. Germline values: CDR1 MNHEY, CDR2 SMNVEV (reference sequence). The CDR3 protein is CASSFGQRYEQYF. The DNA for the CDR3 is TGTGCCAGCAGTTTCGGACAGCGATACGAGCAGTACTTC.

This chain uses TRBV30 with TRBJ1-4; D may be TRBD1 (6 bases). Per the germline V gene, CDR1 is GTSNPN and CDR2 is SVGIG (reference sequence). Between the trimmed V and J ends, which lost 4 bases and 3 bases, there was a span of 12 bases. The CDR3 has 14 residues. CDR3 nucleotide sequence: TGTGCCTGGAATACAGGGTCGGCTAATGAAAAACTGTTTTTT. Residues: CAWNTGSANEKLFF.

Only one count was recorded for this clone. V and J are TRBV7-9 and TRBJ2-7; 10 nucleotides line up with TRBD1. The length of the CDR3 is 15 residues. Germline V lookup: CDR1 SEHNR, CDR2 FQNEAQ (reference sequence). V gave up 5 bases and J gave up 4 bases; unmatched junction bases: 8. Here the CDR3 reads CASSTRQGAGYEQYF. The CDR3 DNA reads TGTGCCAGCAGCACGCGACAGGGGGCAGGGTACGAGCAGTACTTC.

J is TRBJ2-7 and V is TRBV2, with 8 nucleotides matching TRBD1. CDR1 is SNHLY and CDR2 is FYNNEI in the germline V gene. The V gene end was trimmed by 7 bases and the J gene end by 5 bases; junction bases not matched to a gene: 7. The CDR3 loop spans 13 amino acids. DNA for the CDR3: TGTGCCAGCACTGAGACAGGGGAAGACGAGCAGTACTTC. Its protein is CASTETGEDEQYF.

The chain links TRBV27 to TRBJ2-6; TRBD2 matches 7 bases. The germline V gene has CDR1 MNHEY and CDR2 SMNVEV (reference sequence). V shed 4 bases and J 1 base; nucleotides not matched to a gene: 13. The CDR3 sequence is 19 residues long. CDR3 bases: TGTGCCAGCAGTTCGGCTAGCGGCCGACCGTTTTCTGGGGCCAACGTCCTGACTTTC. It is translated as CASSSASGRPFSGANVLTF.

This clone was seen just once. The V and J genes are TRBV5-1 and TRBJ2-7; perhaps TRBD1 as D (6 bases). The CDR3 runs 14 residues. Germline CDR1 reads SGHRS; CDR2 reads YFSETQ. The ends were cut back, 2 bases at V and 0 bases at J, with 9 bases in the middle. The CDR3, as DNA: TGCGCCAGCAGCTTCACAGGGAGCTCCTACGAGCAGTACTTC. Amino acid sequence: CASSFTGSSYEQYF.

This clone showed up just once. V gene TRBV5-1 combines with J gene TRBJ2-7; no clear D gene. CDR3 size: 16 residues. Germline CDR1 is SGHRS and CDR2 is YFSETQ. The V end was cut by 4 bases, the J end by 2 bases, with 19 bases between. This chain's CDR3 is CASSRTTPPITYEQYF. DNA of the CDR3: TGCGCCAGCAGCCGTACCACACCTCCCATTACCTACGAGCAGTACTTC. The entire variable domain, with the rest obtained from reference TRBV5-1 and TRBJ2-7, is as follows: KAGVTQTPRYLIKTRGQQVTLSCSPISGHRSVSWYQQTPGQGLQFLFEYFSETQRNKGNFPGRFSGRQFSNSRSEMNVSTLELGDSALYLCASSRTTPPITYEQYFGPGTRLTVT.

The chain recombines TRBV2 with TRBJ1-3, with D possibly being TRBD1 (5 bases). The CDR3 runs 15 residues. The germline V gene has CDR1 SNHLY and CDR2 FYNNEI. V lost 1 base to trimming and J lost 4 bases, with 11 bases between them. The CDR3 nucleotides read TGTGCCAGCAGTGAAGGGCGACCAGGGGGAAACACCATATATTTT. Its translation: CASSEGRPGGNTIYF.